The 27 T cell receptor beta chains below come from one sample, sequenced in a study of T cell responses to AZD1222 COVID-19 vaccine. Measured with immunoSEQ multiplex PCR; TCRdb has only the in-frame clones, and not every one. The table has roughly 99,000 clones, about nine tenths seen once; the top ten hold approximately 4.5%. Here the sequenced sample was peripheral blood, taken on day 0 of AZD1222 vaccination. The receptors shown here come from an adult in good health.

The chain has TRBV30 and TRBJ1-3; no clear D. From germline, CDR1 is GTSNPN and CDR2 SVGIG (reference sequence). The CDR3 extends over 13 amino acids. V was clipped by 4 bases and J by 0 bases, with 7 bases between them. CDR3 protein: CAWNRNSGNTIYF. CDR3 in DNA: TGTGCCTGGAATAGGAACTCTGGAAACACCATATATTTT.

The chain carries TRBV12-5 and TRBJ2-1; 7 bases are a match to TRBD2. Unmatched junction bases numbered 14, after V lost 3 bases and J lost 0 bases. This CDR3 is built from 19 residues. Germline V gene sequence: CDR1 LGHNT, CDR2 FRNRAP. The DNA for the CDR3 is TGTGCTAGTGGTTTTTACCGCGGCTTCGGCGGGAGCTCCTACAATGAGCAGTTCTTC. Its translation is CASGFYRGFGGSSYNEQFF. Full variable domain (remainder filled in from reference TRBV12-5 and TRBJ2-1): DARVTQTPRHKVTEMGQEVTMRCQPILGHNTVFWYRQTMMQGLELLAYFRNRAPLDDSGMPKDRFSAEMPDATLATLKIQPSEPRDSAVYFCASGFYRGFGGSSYNEQFFGPGTRLTVL.

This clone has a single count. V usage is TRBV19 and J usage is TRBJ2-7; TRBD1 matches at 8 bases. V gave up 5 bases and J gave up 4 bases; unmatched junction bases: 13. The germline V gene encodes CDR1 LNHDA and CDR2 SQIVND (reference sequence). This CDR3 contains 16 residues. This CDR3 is CASSARPGQAIYEQYF. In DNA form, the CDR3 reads TGTGCCAGTAGTGCCAGACCGGGACAGGCGATTTACGAGCAGTACTTC.

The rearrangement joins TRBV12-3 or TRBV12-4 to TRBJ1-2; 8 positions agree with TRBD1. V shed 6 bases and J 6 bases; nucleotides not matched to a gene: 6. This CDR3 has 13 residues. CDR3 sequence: CASRMDREDGYTF. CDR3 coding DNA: TGTGCCAGCAGGATGGACAGGGAGGATGGCTACACCTTC.

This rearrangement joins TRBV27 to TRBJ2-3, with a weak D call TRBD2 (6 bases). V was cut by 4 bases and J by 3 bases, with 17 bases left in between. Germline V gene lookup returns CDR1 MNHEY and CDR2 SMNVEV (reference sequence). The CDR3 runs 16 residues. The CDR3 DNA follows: TGTGCCAGCAGTTCCCCCGGGACTCTTCGGACAGATACGCAGTATTTT. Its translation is CASSSPGTLRTDTQYF.

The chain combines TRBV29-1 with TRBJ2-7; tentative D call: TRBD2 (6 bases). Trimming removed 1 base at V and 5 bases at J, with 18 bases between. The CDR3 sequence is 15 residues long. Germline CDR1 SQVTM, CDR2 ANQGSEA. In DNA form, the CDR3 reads TGCAGCGTTGAAGGACCTGGACGGAGGGAGCACGAGCAGTACTTC. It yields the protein CSVEGPGRREHEQYF.

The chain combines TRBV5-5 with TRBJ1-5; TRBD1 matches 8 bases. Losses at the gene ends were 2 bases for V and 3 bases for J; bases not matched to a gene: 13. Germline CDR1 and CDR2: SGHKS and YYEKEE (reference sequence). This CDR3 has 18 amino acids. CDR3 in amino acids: CASSLLYQDRVVNQPQHF. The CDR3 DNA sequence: TGTGCCAGCAGCTTACTATACCAGGACAGGGTTGTCAATCAGCCCCAGCATTTT.

The CDR3 DNA is TGTGCCAGCAGTTACATTAGCGGTCCTTCCTACAATGAGCAGTTCTTC. This codes for CASSYISGPSYNEQFF. The J gene is TRBJ2-1, the V gene TRBV6-5, with D possibly TRBD2 on 6 matching bases. Germline CDR1 is MNHEY and CDR2 is SVGAGI. V shed 2 bases and J shed 1 base, with 12 bases lying between them. This CDR3 comprises 16 residues.

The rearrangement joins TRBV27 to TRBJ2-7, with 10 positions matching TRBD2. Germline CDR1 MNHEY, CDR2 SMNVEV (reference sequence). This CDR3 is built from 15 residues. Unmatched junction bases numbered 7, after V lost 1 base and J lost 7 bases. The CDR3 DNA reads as TGTGCCAGCAGTTTATTAGGAGCGGGAGGGAGGGAGCAGTACTTC. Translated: CASSLLGAGGREQYF.

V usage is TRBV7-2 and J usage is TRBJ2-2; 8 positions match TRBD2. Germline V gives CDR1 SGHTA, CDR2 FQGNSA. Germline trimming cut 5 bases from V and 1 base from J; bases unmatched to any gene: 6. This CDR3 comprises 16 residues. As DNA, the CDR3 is TGTGCCAGCAGCCCCTGGACTAGCTTGAACACCGGGGAGCTGTTTTTT. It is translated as CASSPWTSLNTGELFF. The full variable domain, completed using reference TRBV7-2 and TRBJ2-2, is GAGVSQSPSNKVTEKGKDVELRCDPISGHTALYWYRQSLGQGLEFLIYFQGNSAPDKSGLPSDRFSAERTGGSVSTLTIQRTQQEDSAVYLCASSPWTSLNTGELFFGEGSRLTVL.

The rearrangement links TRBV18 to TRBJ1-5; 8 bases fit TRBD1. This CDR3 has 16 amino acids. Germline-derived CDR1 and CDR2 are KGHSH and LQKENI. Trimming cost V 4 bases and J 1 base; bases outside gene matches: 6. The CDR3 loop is CASSRTGWGSNQPQHF. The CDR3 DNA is TGTGCCAGCTCACGGACAGGGTGGGGGAGCAATCAGCCCCAGCATTTT.

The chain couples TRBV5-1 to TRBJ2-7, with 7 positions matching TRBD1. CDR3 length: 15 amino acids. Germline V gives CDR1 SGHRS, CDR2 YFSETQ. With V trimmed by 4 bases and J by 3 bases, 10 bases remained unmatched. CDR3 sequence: CASSPQGIKVYEQYF. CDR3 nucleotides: TGCGCCAGCAGCCCACAGGGGATTAAGGTCTACGAGCAGTACTTC.

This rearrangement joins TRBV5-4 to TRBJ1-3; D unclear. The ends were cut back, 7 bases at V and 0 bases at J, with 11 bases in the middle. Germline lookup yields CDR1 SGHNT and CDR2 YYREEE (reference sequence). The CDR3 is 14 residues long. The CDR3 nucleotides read TGTGCCAGCCACACCCAGTCCTCTGGAAACACCATATATTTT. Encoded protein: CASHTQSSGNTIYF.

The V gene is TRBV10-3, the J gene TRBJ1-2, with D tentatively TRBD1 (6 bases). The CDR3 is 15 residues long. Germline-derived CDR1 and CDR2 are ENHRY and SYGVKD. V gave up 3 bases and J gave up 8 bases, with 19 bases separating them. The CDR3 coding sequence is TGTGCCATCAGTGAAGGGGACACTCCGTGGTACGGCTACACCTTC. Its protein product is CAISEGDTPWYGYTF.

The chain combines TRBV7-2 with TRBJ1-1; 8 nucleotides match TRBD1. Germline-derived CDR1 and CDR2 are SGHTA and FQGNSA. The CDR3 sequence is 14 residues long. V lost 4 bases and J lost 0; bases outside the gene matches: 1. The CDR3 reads CASSWTGMNTEAFF. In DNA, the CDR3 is TGTGCCAGCAGCTGGACAGGGATGAACACTGAAGCTTTCTTT.

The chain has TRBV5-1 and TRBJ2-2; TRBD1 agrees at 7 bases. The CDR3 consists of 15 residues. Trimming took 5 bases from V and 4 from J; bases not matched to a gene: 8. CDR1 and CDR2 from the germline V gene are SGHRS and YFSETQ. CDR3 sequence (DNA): TGCGCCAGCAGACAGGGGCCGGTGGGCACCGGGGAGCTGTTTTTT. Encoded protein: CASRQGPVGTGELFF.

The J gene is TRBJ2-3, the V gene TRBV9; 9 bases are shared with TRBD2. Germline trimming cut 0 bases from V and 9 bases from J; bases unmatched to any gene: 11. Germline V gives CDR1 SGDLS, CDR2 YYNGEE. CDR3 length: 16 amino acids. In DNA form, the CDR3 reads TGTGCCAGCAGCGTAGCTCCTAGCGGGGCCGTTCTAACGCAGTATTTT. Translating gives CASSVAPSGAVLTQYF. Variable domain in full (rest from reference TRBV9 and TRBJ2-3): DSGVTQTPKHLITATGQRVTLRCSPRSGDLSVYWYQQSLDQGLQFLIQYYNGEERAKGNILERFSAQQFPDLHSELNLSSLELGDSALYFCASSVAPSGAVLTQYFGPGTRLTVL.

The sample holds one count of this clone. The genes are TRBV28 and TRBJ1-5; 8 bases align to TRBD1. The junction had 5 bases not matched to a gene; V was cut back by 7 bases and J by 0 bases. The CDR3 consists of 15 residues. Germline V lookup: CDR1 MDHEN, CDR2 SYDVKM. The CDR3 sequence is CASTRGPDSNQPQHF. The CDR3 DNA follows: TGTGCCAGCACCAGGGGGCCGGATAGCAATCAGCCCCAGCATTTT.

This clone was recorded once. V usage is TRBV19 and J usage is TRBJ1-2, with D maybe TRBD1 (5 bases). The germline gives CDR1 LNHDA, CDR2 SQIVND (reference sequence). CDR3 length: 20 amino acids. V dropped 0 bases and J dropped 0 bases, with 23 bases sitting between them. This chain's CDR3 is CASSIDRGVWGDPANYGYTF. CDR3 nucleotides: TGTGCCAGTAGTATAGATCGAGGGGTGTGGGGCGATCCTGCTAACTATGGCTACACCTTC.

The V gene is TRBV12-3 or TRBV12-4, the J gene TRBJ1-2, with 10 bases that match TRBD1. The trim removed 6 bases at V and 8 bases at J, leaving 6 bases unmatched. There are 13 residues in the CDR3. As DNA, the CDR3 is TGTGCCAGCAGGCCGACAGGGGGCGCGGGCTACACCTTC. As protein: CASRPTGGAGYTF.

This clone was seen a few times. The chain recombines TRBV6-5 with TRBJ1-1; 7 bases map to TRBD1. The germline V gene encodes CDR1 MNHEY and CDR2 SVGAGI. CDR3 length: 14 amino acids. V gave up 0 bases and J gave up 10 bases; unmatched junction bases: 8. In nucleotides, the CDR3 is TGTGCCAGCAGTTACTCGGGGACAGATATCGGAGCTTTCTTT. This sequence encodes CASSYSGTDIGAFF.

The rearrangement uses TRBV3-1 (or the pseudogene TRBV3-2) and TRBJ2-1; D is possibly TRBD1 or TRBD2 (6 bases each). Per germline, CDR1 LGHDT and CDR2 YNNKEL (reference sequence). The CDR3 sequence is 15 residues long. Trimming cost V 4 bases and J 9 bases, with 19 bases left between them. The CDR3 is CASSLGTPGGGEQFF. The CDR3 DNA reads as TGTGCCAGCAGCCTCGGGACCCCCGGGGGCGGTGAGCAGTTCTTC.

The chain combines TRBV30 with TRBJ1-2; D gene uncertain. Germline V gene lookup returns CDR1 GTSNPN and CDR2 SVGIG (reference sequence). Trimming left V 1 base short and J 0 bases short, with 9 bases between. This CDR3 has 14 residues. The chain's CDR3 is CAWSDRTANYGYTF. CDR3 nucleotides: TGTGCCTGGAGTGACCGGACGGCTAACTATGGCTACACCTTC.

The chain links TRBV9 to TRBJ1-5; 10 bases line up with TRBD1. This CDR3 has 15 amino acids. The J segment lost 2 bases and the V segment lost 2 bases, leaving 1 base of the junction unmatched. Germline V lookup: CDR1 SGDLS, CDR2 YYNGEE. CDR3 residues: CASSVGTGGNQPQHF. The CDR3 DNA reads TGTGCCAGCAGCGTTGGGACAGGGGGCAATCAGCCCCAGCATTTT.

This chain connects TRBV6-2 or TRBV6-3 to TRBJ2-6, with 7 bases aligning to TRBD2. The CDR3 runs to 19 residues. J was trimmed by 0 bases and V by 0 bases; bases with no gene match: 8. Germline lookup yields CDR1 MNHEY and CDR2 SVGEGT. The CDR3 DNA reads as TGTGCCAGCAGTTACTCGACAGCGGGACCCCTCTCTGGGGCCAACGTCCTGACTTTC. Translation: CASSYSTAGPLSGANVLTF.

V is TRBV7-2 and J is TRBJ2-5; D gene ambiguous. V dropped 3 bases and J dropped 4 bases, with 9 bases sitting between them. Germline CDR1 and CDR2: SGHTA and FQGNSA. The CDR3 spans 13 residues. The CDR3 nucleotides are TGTGCCAGCAGCTTGAACCATTTAGAGACCCAGTACTTC. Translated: CASSLNHLETQYF.

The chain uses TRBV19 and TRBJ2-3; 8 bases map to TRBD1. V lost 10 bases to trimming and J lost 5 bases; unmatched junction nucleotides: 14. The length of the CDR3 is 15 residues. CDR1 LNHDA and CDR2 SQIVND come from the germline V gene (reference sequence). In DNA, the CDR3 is TGTGCCACCAGGACAGGGAGGCTTTGGGGAGATACGCAGTATTTT. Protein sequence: CATRTGRLWGDTQYF.